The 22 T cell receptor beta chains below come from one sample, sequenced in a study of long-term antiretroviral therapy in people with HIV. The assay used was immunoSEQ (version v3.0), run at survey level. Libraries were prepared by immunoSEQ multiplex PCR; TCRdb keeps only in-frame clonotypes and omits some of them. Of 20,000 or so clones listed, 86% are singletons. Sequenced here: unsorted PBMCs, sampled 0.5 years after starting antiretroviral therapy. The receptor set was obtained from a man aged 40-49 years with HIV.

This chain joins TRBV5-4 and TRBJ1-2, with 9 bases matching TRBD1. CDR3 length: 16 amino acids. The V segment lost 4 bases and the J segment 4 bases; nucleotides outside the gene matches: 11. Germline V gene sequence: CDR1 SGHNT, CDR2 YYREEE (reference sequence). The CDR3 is CASSPSVGQGLYGYTF. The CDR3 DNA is TGTGCCAGCAGCCCCAGTGTGGGACAGGGACTCTATGGCTACACCTTC.

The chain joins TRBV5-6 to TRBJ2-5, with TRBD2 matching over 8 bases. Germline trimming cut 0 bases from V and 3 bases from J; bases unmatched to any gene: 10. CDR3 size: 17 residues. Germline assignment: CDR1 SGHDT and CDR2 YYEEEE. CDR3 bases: TGTGCCAGCAGCTTGGAGGGGACTAGGCCGGGCGAAGAGACCCAGTACTTC. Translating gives CASSLEGTRPGEETQYF.

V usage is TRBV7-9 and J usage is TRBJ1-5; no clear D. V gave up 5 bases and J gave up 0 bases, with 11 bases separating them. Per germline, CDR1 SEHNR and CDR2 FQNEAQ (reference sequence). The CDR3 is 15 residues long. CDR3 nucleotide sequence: TGTGCCAGCAGCCAAGGCTCTCATAGCAATCAGCCCCAGCATTTT. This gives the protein CASSQGSHSNQPQHF.

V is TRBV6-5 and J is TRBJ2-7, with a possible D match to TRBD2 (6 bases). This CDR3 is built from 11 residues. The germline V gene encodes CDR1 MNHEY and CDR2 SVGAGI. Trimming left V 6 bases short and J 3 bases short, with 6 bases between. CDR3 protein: CASRGGYEQYF. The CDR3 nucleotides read TGTGCCAGCAGGGGAGGCTACGAGCAGTACTTC.

The CDR3 nucleotides are TGTGCCAGCACCCGACAACTCGGGCAGGGGAACACTGAAGCTTTCTTT. This gives the protein CASTRQLGQGNTEAFF. The genes are TRBV27 and TRBJ1-1, with TRBD1 as a possible D gene (5 bases). Germline V gives CDR1 MNHEY, CDR2 SMNVEV (reference sequence). CDR3 length: 16 residues. Between the trimmed V and J ends, which lost 7 bases and 1 base, there was a span of 19 bases.

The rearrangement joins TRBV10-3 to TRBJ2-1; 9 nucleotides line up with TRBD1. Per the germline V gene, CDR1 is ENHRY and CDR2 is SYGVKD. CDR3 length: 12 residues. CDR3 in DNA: TGTCCCACCTGGACAGGGGCCAATGAGCAGTTCTTC. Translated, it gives CPTWTGANEQFF.

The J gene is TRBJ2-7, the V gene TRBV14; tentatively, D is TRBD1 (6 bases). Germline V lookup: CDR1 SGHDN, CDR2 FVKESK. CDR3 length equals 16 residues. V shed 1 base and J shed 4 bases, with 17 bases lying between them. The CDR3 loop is CASSQAETGALYEQYF. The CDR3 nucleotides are TGTGCCAGCAGCCAAGCAGAGACAGGCGCCCTGTACGAGCAGTACTTC.

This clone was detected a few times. The chain's CDR3 is CASSFGREAFF. CDR3 in DNA: TGTGCCAGCAGCTTCGGCAGGGAAGCTTTCTTT. The chain links TRBV7-2 to TRBJ1-1, with D unclear. CDR1 is SGHTA, CDR2 FQGNSA, per germline. The CDR3 loop spans 11 amino acids. V was shortened by 3 bases and J by 8 bases, with 7 bases between the two germline ends.

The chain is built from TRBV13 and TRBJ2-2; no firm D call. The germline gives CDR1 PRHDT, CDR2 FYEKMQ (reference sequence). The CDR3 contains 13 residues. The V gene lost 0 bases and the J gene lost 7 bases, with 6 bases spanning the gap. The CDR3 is CASSLGQDGELFF. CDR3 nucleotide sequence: TGTGCCAGCAGCTTAGGTCAGGACGGGGAGCTGTTTTTT.

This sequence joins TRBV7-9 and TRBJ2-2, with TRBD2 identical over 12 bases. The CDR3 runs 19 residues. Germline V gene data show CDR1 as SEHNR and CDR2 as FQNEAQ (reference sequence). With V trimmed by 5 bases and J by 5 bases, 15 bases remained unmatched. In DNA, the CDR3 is TGTGCCAGCAGCCGAATGGCCAACCTAGCGGGGGGGAGTACCGGGGAGCTGTTTTTT. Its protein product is CASSRMANLAGGSTGELFF.

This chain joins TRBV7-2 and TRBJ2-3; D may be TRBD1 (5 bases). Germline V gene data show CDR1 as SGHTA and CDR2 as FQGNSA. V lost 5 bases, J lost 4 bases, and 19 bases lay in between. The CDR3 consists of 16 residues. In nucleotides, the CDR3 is TGTGCCAGCAGCCACGCCCCCAAGGGGTCGTCAGATACGCAGTATTTT. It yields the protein CASSHAPKGSSDTQYF.

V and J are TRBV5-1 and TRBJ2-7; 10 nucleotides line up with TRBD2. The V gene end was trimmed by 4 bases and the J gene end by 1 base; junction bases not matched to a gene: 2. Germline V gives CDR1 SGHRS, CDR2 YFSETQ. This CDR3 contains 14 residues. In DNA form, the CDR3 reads TGCGCCAGCAGCCCTAGCGGGAGTTCCTACGAGCAGTACTTC. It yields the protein CASSPSGSSYEQYF. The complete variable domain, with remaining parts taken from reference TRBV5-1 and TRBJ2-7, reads KAGVTQTPRYLIKTRGQQVTLSCSPISGHRSVSWYQQTPGQGLQFLFEYFSETQRNKGNFPGRFSGRQFSNSRSEMNVSTLELGDSALYLCASSPSGSSYEQYFGPGTRLTVT.

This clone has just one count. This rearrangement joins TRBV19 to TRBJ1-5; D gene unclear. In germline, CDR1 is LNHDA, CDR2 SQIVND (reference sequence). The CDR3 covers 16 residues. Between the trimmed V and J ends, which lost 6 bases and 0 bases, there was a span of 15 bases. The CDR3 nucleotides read TGTGCCAGTAGCCCTGCCTGGGAATATAGCAATCAGCCCCAGCATTTT. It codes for CASSPAWEYSNQPQHF.

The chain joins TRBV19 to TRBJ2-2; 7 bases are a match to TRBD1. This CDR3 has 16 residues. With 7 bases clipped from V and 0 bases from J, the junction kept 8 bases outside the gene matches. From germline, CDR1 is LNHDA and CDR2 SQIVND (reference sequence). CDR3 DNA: TGTGCCAGTAACGACCTCAGGGGGACGAACACCGGGGAGCTGTTTTTT. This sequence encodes CASNDLRGTNTGELFF.

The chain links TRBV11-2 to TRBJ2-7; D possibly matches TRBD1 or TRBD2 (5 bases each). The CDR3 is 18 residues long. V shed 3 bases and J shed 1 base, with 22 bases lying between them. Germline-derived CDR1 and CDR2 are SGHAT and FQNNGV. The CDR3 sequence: CASSLPRGGARGSYEQYF. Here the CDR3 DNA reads TGTGCCAGCAGCTTGCCTCGCGGTGGAGCGAGGGGTTCCTACGAGCAGTACTTC.

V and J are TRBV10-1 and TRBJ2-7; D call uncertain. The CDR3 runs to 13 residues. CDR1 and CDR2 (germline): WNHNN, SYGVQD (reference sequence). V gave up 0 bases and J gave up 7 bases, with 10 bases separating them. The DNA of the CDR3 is TGCGCCAGCAGTGAGTCAGCGAGTGGGGAGCAGTACTTC. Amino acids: CASSESASGEQYF.

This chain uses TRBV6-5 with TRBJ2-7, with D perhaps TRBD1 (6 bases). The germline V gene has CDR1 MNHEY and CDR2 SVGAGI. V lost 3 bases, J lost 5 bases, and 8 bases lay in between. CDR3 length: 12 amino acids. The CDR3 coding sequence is TGTGCCAGCAGTTATGCAGGGGACGAGCAGTACTTC. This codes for CASSYAGDEQYF.

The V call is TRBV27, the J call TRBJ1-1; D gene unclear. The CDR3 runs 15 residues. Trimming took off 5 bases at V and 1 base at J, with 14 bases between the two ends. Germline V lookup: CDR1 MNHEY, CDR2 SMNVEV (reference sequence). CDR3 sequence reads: CASSTRTATNTEAFF. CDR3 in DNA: TGTGCCAGCAGTACCCGGACGGCCACGAACACTGAAGCTTTCTTT.

The CDR3 nucleotides read TGTGCCAGCAGTTCTCCCGGGACTGCCTACGAGCAGTACTTC. Its translation: CASSSPGTAYEQYF. V usage is TRBV7-9 and J usage is TRBJ2-7; possible D gene TRBD2, 6 bases. Germline V gene sequence: CDR1 SEHNR, CDR2 FQNEAQ (reference sequence). Trimming cost V 6 bases and J 2 bases, with 14 bases left between them. CDR3 length: 14 residues.

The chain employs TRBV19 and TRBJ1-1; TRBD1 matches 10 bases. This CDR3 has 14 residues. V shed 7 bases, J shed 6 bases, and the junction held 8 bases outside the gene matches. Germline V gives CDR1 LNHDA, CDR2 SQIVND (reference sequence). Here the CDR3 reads CASNRDRGFPEAFF. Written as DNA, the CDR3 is TGTGCCAGTAACAGGGACAGGGGTTTCCCTGAAGCTTTCTTT.

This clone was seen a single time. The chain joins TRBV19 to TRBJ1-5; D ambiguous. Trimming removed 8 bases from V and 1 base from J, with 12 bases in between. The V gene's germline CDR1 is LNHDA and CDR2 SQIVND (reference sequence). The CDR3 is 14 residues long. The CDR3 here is CASLQDSSNQPQHF. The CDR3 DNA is TGTGCCAGTCTGCAGGATTCAAGCAATCAGCCCCAGCATTTT. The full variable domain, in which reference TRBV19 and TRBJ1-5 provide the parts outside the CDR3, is DGGITQSPKYLFRKEGQNVTLSCEQNLNHDAMYWYRQDPGQGLRLIYYSQIVNDFQKGDIAEGYSVSREKKESFPLTVTSAQKNPTAFYLCASLQDSSNQPQHFGDGTRLSIL.

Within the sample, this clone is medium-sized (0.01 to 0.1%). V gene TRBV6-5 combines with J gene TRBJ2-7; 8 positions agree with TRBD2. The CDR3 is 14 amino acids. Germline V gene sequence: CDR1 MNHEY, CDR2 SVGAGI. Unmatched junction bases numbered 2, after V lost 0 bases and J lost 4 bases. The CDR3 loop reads CASSYSLAEYEQYF. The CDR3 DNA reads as TGTGCCAGCAGTTACTCACTAGCGGAGTACGAGCAGTACTTC.